This TCR beta chain was found in a study of technical replicates of blood from a handful of donors. Sequenced by immunoSEQ multiplex PCR; TCRdb stores in-frame clones only, minus some. The repertoire includes roughly 48,000 clones, 92% of them detected once, and 3.9% sits in the top ten. The CDR3 spans 19 residues. CDR1 is SEHNR, CDR2 FQNEAQ, per germline (reference sequence). J was trimmed by 0 bases and V by 4 bases; bases with no gene match: 15. Material for sequencing was PBMCs. The rearrangement links TRBV7-9 to TRBJ2-1; 7 positions match TRBD2. The sequence was obtained from a human donor in good health. Some clones in this sample may be carry-over from other donors' samples. This CDR3 is CASSSWGSGRFSSYNEQFF. The DNA for the CDR3 is TGTGCCAGCAGCTCTTGGGGTAGCGGGCGGTTTAGCTCCTACAATGAGCAGTTCTTC.